Listed below are T cell receptor beta chains from one sample, sequenced in a study of blood T cells in healthy people across ages. TCRdb re-called the 5' RACE reads through MiXCR, storing one row per CDR3 protein. Found here are 1.5 million to 2 million distinct CDR3 sequences, roughly 27% of them singletons; the top ten hold roughly 8%. The sample consisted of blood. These receptors originate from a woman aged 25-40 years in good health. The conserved cysteine and the conserved F or W are not part of the CDR3 here. The order of the fields is J gene, V gene, CDR3 protein.

j_call: TRBJ2-1; v_call: TRBV20-1; cdr3_aa: SASGWGGPDNEQF
j_call: TRBJ2-3; v_call: TRBV5-6; cdr3_aa: ASSALDPGDTQY
j_call: TRBJ2-3; v_call: TRBV29-1; cdr3_aa: SVGGTGGDTQY
j_call: TRBJ2-1; v_call: TRBV3-1; cdr3_aa: ASELAGGAYNEQF
j_call: TRBJ2-7; v_call: TRBV12-3/TRBV12-4; cdr3_aa: ASSLGTGRAEQY
j_call: TRBJ1-1; v_call: TRBV12-3/TRBV12-4; cdr3_aa: ASSRIRDTEAF
j_call: TRBJ2-3; v_call: TRBV7-2; cdr3_aa: ASSFNPPGGGGHQY
j_call: TRBJ2-7; v_call: TRBV6-5; cdr3_aa: ASSYSNREQY
j_call: TRBJ2-5; v_call: TRBV5-1; cdr3_aa: ASSLAAGMEETQY
j_call: TRBJ1-1; v_call: TRBV20-1; cdr3_aa: SAGDTGGEAF
j_call: TRBJ1-5; v_call: TRBV20-1; cdr3_aa: SASSSNQPQH
j_call: TRBJ1-1; v_call: TRBV7-9; cdr3_aa: ASRAGQTNTEAF
j_call: TRBJ2-4; v_call: TRBV5-1; cdr3_aa: ASSLEGQAKNIQY
j_call: TRBJ2-5; v_call: TRBV5-6; cdr3_aa: ASSGPGTVQETQY
j_call: TRBJ1-1; v_call: TRBV20-1; cdr3_aa: SQVGFVGDTEAF
j_call: TRBJ2-1; v_call: TRBV5-1; cdr3_aa: ASRRETYNEQF
j_call: TRBJ2-2; v_call: TRBV4-3; cdr3_aa: ASSQEMIGGSFSGELF
j_call: TRBJ2-6; v_call: TRBV6-6; cdr3_aa: ASSTGQGNTGANVLT
j_call: TRBJ2-4; v_call: TRBV6-2/TRBV6-3; cdr3_aa: ASSYSMGQGKAKNIQY
j_call: TRBJ2-1; v_call: TRBV2; cdr3_aa: ATFAGLAGNEQF
j_call: TRBJ1-2; v_call: TRBV12-3/TRBV12-4; cdr3_aa: ASRLEQGVYGYT
j_call: TRBJ2-4; v_call: TRBV10-3; cdr3_aa: AISEGQGDIRDIQY
j_call: TRBJ2-5; v_call: TRBV21-1; cdr3_aa: ASSNTSGGAWETQY
j_call: -; v_call: TRBV7-2; cdr3_aa: ASSMGKLAGETQY
j_call: TRBJ1-2; v_call: TRBV29-1; cdr3_aa: SVATGDSYGYT
j_call: TRBJ2-5; v_call: TRBV29-1; cdr3_aa: SVEGGTKETQY